This entry lists 11 T cell receptor beta chains sequenced from one sample in a study of CD8 T cells in ankylosing spondylitis. TCRdb itself ran the 5' RACE reads through MiXCR, one entry per CDR3 protein. This sample yields more than 150,000 distinct CDR3 sequences, of which roughly 13% are seen a single time; approximately 11% belongs to the top ten. The sample was blood, either unsorted or a sorted T cell fraction (not recorded which). The receptors derive from a female donor with ankylosing spondylitis or in good health (not recorded which).

The sample holds a few counts of this clonotype. The CDR3 DNA sequence: TGTGCCAGCAACCCCCTCCGGACAGCGGGAAACACCATATATTTT. Translated: CASNPLRTAGNTIYF. The chain carries TRBV11-2 and TRBJ1-3, with D perhaps matching TRBD1 (6 bases). Germline assignment: CDR1 SGHAT and CDR2 FQNNGV. This CDR3 region has 15 residues. Deletions cut 7 bases from V and 4 bases from J, with 17 bases between.

This clonotype has a count of ten or more. V usage is TRBV7-8 and J usage is TRBJ1-1, with D perhaps TRBD1 (6 bases). The germline CDR1 and CDR2 sequences are SGHVS and FQNEAQ. This CDR3 has 15 amino acids. The V end was cut by 6 bases, the J end by 3 bases, with 17 bases between. CDR3 nucleotides: TGTGCCAGCAGAGCTCGACCTCAGGGGCACACTGAAGCTTTCTTT. This gives the protein CASRARPQGHTEAFF.

This clonotype was observed many times. V gene TRBV29-1 combines with J gene TRBJ1-1; TRBD1 matches at 7 bases. The CDR3 spans 13 residues. J was trimmed by 0 bases and V by 7 bases; bases with no gene match: 5. Germline CDR1 SQVTM, CDR2 ANQGSEA. CDR3 in DNA: TGCAGCGCCGCGGGACAGCTGAACACTGAAGCTTTCTTT. This encodes CSAAGQLNTEAFF.

In the case of this clonotype: With a much larger clone just one base away, this may be a read error. The genes are TRBV7-2 and TRBJ2-3, with D unclear. This CDR3 comprises 12 residues. Germline V gives CDR1 SGHTA, CDR2 FQGNSA. V was shortened by 3 bases and J by 4 bases, with 5 bases between the two germline ends. The CDR3 loop is CASSFNSDTQYF. CDR3 coding DNA: TGTGCCAGCAGCTTCAATTCAGATACGCAGTATTTT.

This clonotype was seen at least ten times. This rearrangement joins TRBV3-1 to TRBJ2-7, with TRBD1 identical over 9 bases. The V gene end was trimmed by 0 bases and the J gene end by 7 bases; junction bases not matched to a gene: 7. The CDR3 runs to 15 residues. Germline V gene data show CDR1 as LGHDT and CDR2 as YNNKEL (reference sequence). The CDR3 reads CASSQEGTGTGEQYF. DNA for the CDR3: TGTGCCAGCAGCCAAGAAGGGACAGGGACGGGTGAGCAGTACTTC.

The table lists this clonotype with many counts. The chain is built from TRBV3-1 and TRBJ2-2; the D is unclear. Trimming removed 3 bases at V and 1 base at J, with 9 bases between. The CDR3 loop spans 15 amino acids. Germline loops: CDR1 LGHDT, CDR2 YNNKEL (reference sequence). The CDR3: CASSHESRNTGELFF. The CDR3 DNA follows: TGTGCCAGCAGCCATGAAAGTAGGAACACCGGGGAGCTGTTTTTT.

This clonotype was found many times. V and J are TRBV12-3 or TRBV12-4 and TRBJ1-1; 7 nucleotides agree with TRBD1. Trimming took 6 bases from V and 1 from J; bases not matched to a gene: 5. The CDR3 is 14 residues long. Written as DNA, the CDR3 is TGTGCCAGCAGGACAGGGCGGGGGAACACTGAAGCTTTCTTT. This codes for CASRTGRGNTEAFF.

This clonotype occurred many times. The genes are TRBV29-1 and TRBJ2-1; D may correspond to TRBD1 or TRBD2 (5 bases each). V shed 7 bases and J shed 3 bases, with 16 bases lying between them. Germline CDR1 reads SQVTM; CDR2 reads ANQGSEA. This CDR3 is built from 14 residues. The DNA of the CDR3 is TGCAGCGGTACCGGGACCCTTCTCTACAATGAGCAGTTCTTC. Translating it yields CSGTGTLLYNEQFF.

This clonotype was picked up a small number of times. The chain combines TRBV7-2 with TRBJ2-1; 10 nucleotides match TRBD1. V was pared by 4 bases and J by 6 bases, with 6 bases of the junction left unmatched. The CDR3 is 15 amino acids. Germline V gene lookup returns CDR1 SGHTA and CDR2 FQGNSA. The CDR3 DNA is TGTGCCAGCAGCTACGGGACAGGGGTGGGCAATGAGCAGTTCTTC. It specifies CASSYGTGVGNEQFF.

In its sample, this clonotype was seen once. At one end, the junction sequence differs from germline, possibly due to a read error. The V call is TRBV6-2 or TRBV6-3, the J call TRBJ1-3; no definite D call. The length of the CDR3 is 14 residues. CDR1 MNHEY and CDR2 SVGEGT come from the germline V gene. CDR3 amino acids: CAGEQGNSGNAIYF. In nucleotides, the CDR3 is TGTGCCGGGGAACAAGGGAACTCTGGAAACGCCATATATTTT.

At least ten counts were recorded for this clonotype. The rearrangement joins TRBV28 to TRBJ1-5; D call uncertain. CDR3 length: 13 residues. V lost 1 base and J lost 0, with 1 base in between. The germline CDR1 and CDR2 sequences are MDHEN and SYDVKM. In DNA, the CDR3 is TGTGCCAGCAGTTTATATAGCAATCAGCCCCAGCATTTT. It codes for CASSLYSNQPQHF.